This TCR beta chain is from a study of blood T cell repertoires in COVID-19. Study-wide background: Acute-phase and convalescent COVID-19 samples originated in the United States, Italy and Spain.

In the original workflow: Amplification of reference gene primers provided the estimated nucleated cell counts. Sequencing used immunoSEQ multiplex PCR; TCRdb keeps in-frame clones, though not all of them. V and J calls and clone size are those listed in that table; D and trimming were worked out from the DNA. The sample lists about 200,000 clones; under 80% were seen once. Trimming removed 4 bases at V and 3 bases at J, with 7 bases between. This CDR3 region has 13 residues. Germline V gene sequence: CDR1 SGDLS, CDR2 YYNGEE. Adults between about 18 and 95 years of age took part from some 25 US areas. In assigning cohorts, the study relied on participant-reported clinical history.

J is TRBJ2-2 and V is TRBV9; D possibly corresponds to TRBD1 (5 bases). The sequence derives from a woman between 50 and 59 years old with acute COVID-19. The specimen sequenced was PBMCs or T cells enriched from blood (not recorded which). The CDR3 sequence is CASSKQDTGELFF. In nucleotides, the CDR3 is TGTGCCAGCAGCAAACAGGACACCGGGGAGCTGTTTTTT.